This TCR beta chain came from a study of T-cell memory formation after mild COVID-19 (dated by TCRdb to the early 2020s). About the study as a whole: Most TCR sequence clusters were specific to one of the two donors. Longitudinal TCRalpha and TCRbeta repertoire sequencing tracked T-cell clones expanding and contracting after mild COVID-19 in a couple of donors. The cohort was made up of two young adult volunteers, one female and one male, who were previously healthy.

Here is what the overall study found, with its caveats: Some responding clones were detected in pre-infection memory, suggesting pre-existing cross-reactive memory T cells joined the SARS-CoV-2 response. Only a couple of mild cases were covered by the study, and larger cohorts that include severe cases with pre-infection samples were considered necessary. Contracting CD4+ clones turned up mainly in the CM and EM memory subsets, whereas EMRA was where CD8+ clones were enriched. SARS-CoV-2 specificity was not confirmed for the second-wave clones peaking on day 37. From day 15 to 85, contracting clones showed balanced CD4/CD8 phenotypes, whereas a second wave of clones that expanded from day 15 to 37 leaned towards CD4+.

TCRdb shows the sequencer as Illumina NovaSeq 6000. TCRalpha and TCRbeta cDNA libraries were constructed by 5'RACE with constant-segment primers, with sample barcodes and unique molecular identifiers being introduced. RNA was extracted from every sample with Trizol reagent. Libraries were amplified in two PCR steps, with a second sample barcode and Illumina TruSeq adapters added in the second step. Sequencing of libraries was performed on an Illumina NovaSeq with 2 x 150 bp paired-end reads. The authors processed their data as follows. Reads were demultiplexed and collapsed into UMI-guided consensus sequences with migec v1.2.7. With mixcr v2.1.11, UMI consensuses were aligned to TRA and TRB V and J templates and assembled into clonotypes. Clonotypes were classified as expanded or contracted when called significant by both edgeR and NoisET, with noise models trained on biological replicates. For edgeR calls, a false discovery rate-adjusted p below 0.01 and a log2 fold-change threshold of 1 were applied. As an exploratory analysis of dynamics, max-normalized trajectories of the 1000 most abundant clonotypes were examined with PCA combined with hierarchical clustering. The CD4 or CD8 phenotype of responding clones was assigned using the separately sequenced CD4+ and CD8+ repertoires. TCRdb reprocessing: public reads trimmed at Q25 with fastp, clones called with MiXCR, in-frame beta chains kept. Each entry merges the rows of one CDR3 protein and shows their most common DNA and genes. The V and J calls follow TCRdb's processing rather than the paper's. The sample has some 30,000 distinct CDR3 sequences on record, about 7.4% of them singletons. The ten largest clones capture roughly 15% of the sample.

Ficoll-Paque density gradient centrifugation was the method used to isolate PBMCs. This clonotype has at least ten counts. Its antigen has not been determined. One base away there is no much larger clone; base qualities are not given. This clonotype was sampled from an adult woman who had mild COVID-19 (a few samples of this study predate the infection). The sample titles of this study are shuffled in the database, so cell type and time point are left out; the donor was told from shared clones. The sample was PBMCs or a T cell subset sorted from them (not recorded which).

The bases read TGTGCCACCAGCAGGGGGCTCGCTAACTATGGCTACACCTTC. It translates as CATSRGLANYGYTF. Rearrangement joined TRBV15 to TRBJ1-2, and possibly TRBD1, on 5 matching bases. The CDR3 goes from the cysteine to the phenylalanine over 14 residues. The CDR3 DNA has 42 bases and is translated from base 1. The trim is 3 bases for V and 0 bases for J, with a gap of 8 bases between the germline ends. The germline V gene (reference sequence) provides CDR1 LNHNV and CDR2 YYDKDF.